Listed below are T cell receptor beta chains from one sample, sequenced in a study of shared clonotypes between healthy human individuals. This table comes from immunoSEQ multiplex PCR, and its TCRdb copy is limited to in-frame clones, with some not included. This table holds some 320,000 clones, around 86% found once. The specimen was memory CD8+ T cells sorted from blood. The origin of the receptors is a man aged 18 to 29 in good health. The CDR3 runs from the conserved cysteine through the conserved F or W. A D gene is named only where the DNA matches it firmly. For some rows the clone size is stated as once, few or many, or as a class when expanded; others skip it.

DNA: TGTGCCAGCTCACCCGGGCTAGGGGACGGTGAGCAGTTCTTC
CDR3: CASSPGLGDGEQFF
J: TRBJ2-1
D: .
size: .
V: TRBV18

DNA: TGTGCCAGCAGCTTAGCGGTGGCGGGAGGGCGGAACGAGCAGTACTTC
CDR3: CASSLAVAGGRNEQYF
J: TRBJ2-7
D: TRBD2
size: .
V: TRBV7-6

DNA: TGTGCCAGCAGCTTAGCGGGGACTGGCTATGGCTACACCTTC
CDR3: CASSLAGTGYGYTF
J: TRBJ1-2
D: .
size: .
V: TRBV7-9

DNA: TGTGCCAGCAGTTACCGTTGGCCACAAACCCACTACGAGCAGTACTTC
CDR3: CASSYRWPQTHYEQYF
J: TRBJ2-7
D: .
size: .
V: TRBV27

DNA: TGTGCCAGCAGCCCCCGGGGGGCGCGGTACAATGAGCAGTTCTTC
CDR3: CASSPRGARYNEQFF
J: TRBJ2-1
D: .
size: .
V: TRBV5-6

DNA: TGTGCCAGCAGTTGGGGGGTTGAAGCTCAAAGGGACATTCAGTACTTC
CDR3: CASSWGVEAQRDIQYF
J: TRBJ2-4
D: .
size: .
V: TRBV28

DNA: TGTGCCAGCAGTGGATCAGCCGGGACCTACCATGAGCAGTTCTTC
CDR3: CASSGSAGTYHEQFF
J: TRBJ2-1
D: .
size: .
V: TRBV6-1

DNA: TGTGCCAGCAGCGTCCAGAACTTCCCTCTGAACACCGGGGAGCTGTTTTTT
CDR3: CASSVQNFPLNTGELFF
J: TRBJ2-2
D: .
size: .
V: TRBV9

DNA: TGCGCCAGCAGCTTGGAAGGGGGGGCCTCTGGAAACACCATATATTTT
CDR3: CASSLEGGASGNTIYF
J: TRBJ1-3
D: .
size: .
V: TRBV5-1

DNA: TGTGCCAGCAGTGGACAGGGGGCCTACGAGCAGTACTTC
CDR3: CASSGQGAYEQYF
J: TRBJ2-7
D: TRBD1
size: few
V: TRBV2

DNA: TGTGCCAGCAGCTTAGAGCCGGCGGGACTAGCGACACATGAGCAGTTCTTC
CDR3: CASSLEPAGLATHEQFF
J: TRBJ2-1
D: TRBD2
size: .
V: TRBV11-2

DNA: TGTGCCAGCAGTGTGGGCAACGGATGGGAAGCTTTCTTT
CDR3: CASSVGNGWEAFF
J: TRBJ1-1
D: .
size: .
V: TRBV6-1

DNA: TGTGCCAGCAGTTATCATCAGGGACACAATGAGCAGTTCTTC
CDR3: CASSYHQGHNEQFF
J: TRBJ2-1
D: .
size: .
V: TRBV6-5

DNA: TGTGCCAGCAGCCTCCGGATGGGAGCGGACAACTATGGCTACACCTTC
CDR3: CASSLRMGADNYGYTF
J: TRBJ1-2
D: .
size: .
V: TRBV4-2

DNA: TGTGCCACCAGCAGAGACGCGGAGTTCTACGAGCAGTACTTC
CDR3: CATSRDAEFYEQYF
J: TRBJ2-7
D: .
size: .
V: TRBV15

DNA: TGTGCCAGCAGCCCTATCCCTGCAGGGCGGGTCTACGAGCAGTACTTC
CDR3: CASSPIPAGRVYEQYF
J: TRBJ2-7
D: .
size: .
V: TRBV7-9

DNA: TGTGCCAGCAGTTACAGGGAAAGGGATGGCTACACCTTC
CDR3: CASSYRERDGYTF
J: TRBJ1-2
D: .
size: .
V: TRBV6-5

DNA: TGTGCCAGCAGTGAATGGGGGTCAGAGACCCAGTACTTC
CDR3: CASSEWGSETQYF
J: TRBJ2-5
D: .
size: .
V: TRBV2

DNA: TGTGCCAGCAGCCCCGAGGGCTCCGGGGGGGACGAGCAGTACTTC
CDR3: CASSPEGSGGDEQYF
J: TRBJ2-7
D: TRBD2
size: .
V: TRBV7-9

DNA: TGTGCCAGCAGCTTGAAGGGGTCAAACACCGGGGAGCTGTTTTTT
CDR3: CASSLKGSNTGELFF
J: TRBJ2-2
D: .
size: .
V: TRBV5-4

DNA: TGTGTCAGCAGCACAGGGGGAGCCTATGAAAAACTGTTTTTT
CDR3: CVSSTGGAYEKLFF
J: TRBJ1-4
D: TRBD1
size: .
V: TRBV27

DNA: TGTGCCAGCAGTAACCCCAGGGGGGCGATTGGCTACACCTTC
CDR3: CASSNPRGAIGYTF
J: TRBJ1-2
D: TRBD1
size: .
V: TRBV9

DNA: TGTGCCAGCAGTTACGGACTAGCGGGGGTGGAGCAGTACTTC
CDR3: CASSYGLAGVEQYF
J: TRBJ2-7
D: TRBD2
size: .
V: TRBV28

DNA: TGTGCCACCTCTCTGGGAGGAGCTAGCACAGATACGCAGTATTTT
CDR3: CATSLGGASTDTQYF
J: TRBJ2-3
D: .
size: .
V: TRBV19

DNA: TGCAGCGCCTGGGGGGCCGCTAGCACAGATACGCAGTATTTT
CDR3: CSAWGAASTDTQYF
J: TRBJ2-3
D: .
size: .
V: TRBV29-1

DNA: TGTGCCACCAAGACAGGAAATATGAACACTGAAGCTTTCTTT
CDR3: CATKTGNMNTEAFF
J: TRBJ1-1
D: .
size: .
V: TRBV7-9

DNA: TGTGCCAGCAGTAACGGTGGGCTATCCACCGGGGAGCTGTTTTTT
CDR3: CASSNGGLSTGELFF
J: TRBJ2-2
D: .
size: once
V: TRBV6-1

DNA: TGTGCCAGCAGCTTAGTGTGGACGGTGGGGAGTGGCTACACCTTC
CDR3: CASSLVWTVGSGYTF
J: TRBJ1-2
D: .
size: few
V: TRBV7-9

DNA: TGCGCCAGCAGCCTCCGACAGGGGTACGAGCAGTACTTC
CDR3: CASSLRQGYEQYF
J: TRBJ2-7
D: TRBD1
size: .
V: TRBV4-1

DNA: TGTGCCTGGACAGGAGACTCCTACGAGCAGTACTTC
CDR3: CAWTGDSYEQYF
J: TRBJ2-7
D: .
size: .
V: TRBV30

DNA: TGTGCCAGCAGTGAAGGGGTCCAAAGAATGGTATCCGGGGAGCTGTTTTTT
CDR3: CASSEGVQRMVSGELFF
J: TRBJ2-2
D: .
size: .
V: TRBV6-1

DNA: TGTGCCAGCAGCTTGGCTTCGAACTATGGCTACACCTTC
CDR3: CASSLASNYGYTF
J: TRBJ1-2
D: .
size: .
V: TRBV5-6

DNA: TGCGCCAGCAGCTCCCAACAGGGGACGGTCATGAACACTGAAGCTTTCTTT
CDR3: CASSSQQGTVMNTEAFF
J: TRBJ1-1
D: TRBD1
size: .
V: TRBV5-1

DNA: TGCGCCAGCAGCCACGTCGGGGGTGGAAACACCATATATTTT
CDR3: CASSHVGGGNTIYF
J: TRBJ1-3
D: .
size: .
V: TRBV4-1

DNA: TGCAGCGTTGAAGGGACAGGGTTAGAGACCCAGTACTTC
CDR3: CSVEGTGLETQYF
J: TRBJ2-5
D: TRBD1
size: .
V: TRBV29-1

DNA: TGTGCCAGCAGCTTGGACGCACTAGCCGAAGATTACGAGCAGTACTTC
CDR3: CASSLDALAEDYEQYF
J: TRBJ2-7
D: .
size: .
V: TRBV5-4

DNA: TGTGCCAGCAGTTTAGCAGGGGCTGGGGCCAACGTCCTGACTTTC
CDR3: CASSLAGAGANVLTF
J: TRBJ2-6
D: .
size: .
V: TRBV27

DNA: TGTGCCAGCAGGAGACAGTCTGGGGCCAACGTCCTGACTTTC
CDR3: CASRRQSGANVLTF
J: TRBJ2-6
D: .
size: .
V: TRBV28

DNA: TGCGCCAGCAGCCTGACTAGCGGGGGCACAGATACGCAGTATTTT
CDR3: CASSLTSGGTDTQYF
J: TRBJ2-3
D: TRBD2
size: .
V: TRBV4-1

DNA: TGTGCCTGCCGAGACAGGGAAAACTTCTACGAGCAGTACTTC
CDR3: CACRDRENFYEQYF
J: TRBJ2-7
D: TRBD1
size: .
V: TRBV2

DNA: TGTGCCAGCAGTTACGGGACAGGGTCGTACACCGGGGAGCTGTTTTTT
CDR3: CASSYGTGSYTGELFF
J: TRBJ2-2
D: TRBD1
size: .
V: TRBV6-5

DNA: TGTGCCAGCAGTCCAGGGGGGTCTGAAGCTTTCTTT
CDR3: CASSPGGSEAFF
J: TRBJ1-1
D: TRBD1
size: .
V: TRBV6-1

DNA: TGCGCCAGCAGCCAGACGGATCACCGCACAGATACGCAGTATTTT
CDR3: CASSQTDHRTDTQYF
J: TRBJ2-3
D: .
size: .
V: TRBV4-1

DNA: TGTGCCAGCAGCTATAATAACTACGAGCAGTACTTC
CDR3: CASSYNNYEQYF
J: TRBJ2-7
D: .
size: .
V: TRBV7-6

DNA: TGTGCCAGCAGTCCGACCGGGAACACTGAAGCTTTCTTT
CDR3: CASSPTGNTEAFF
J: TRBJ1-1
D: .
size: .
V: TRBV6-5

DNA: TGTGCCAGCAGTTTAGGACTAGCGGGGACCTACAATGAGCAGTTCTTC
CDR3: CASSLGLAGTYNEQFF
J: TRBJ2-1
D: TRBD2
size: .
V: TRBV28

DNA: TGTGCCAGCAGCCGGGCCTATGGGGAGACCCAGTACTTC
CDR3: CASSRAYGETQYF
J: TRBJ2-5
D: .
size: .
V: TRBV7-9

DNA: TGCGCCAGCAGCCAAGGATGGCTATATGAAAAACTGTTTTTT
CDR3: CASSQGWLYEKLFF
J: TRBJ1-4
D: .
size: .
V: TRBV4-1

DNA: TGTGCCAGCAGCGGTAGCGGGGGGCTTTTGGAGACCCAGTACTTC
CDR3: CASSGSGGLLETQYF
J: TRBJ2-5
D: TRBD2
size: .
V: TRBV28

DNA: TGCGCCAGCAGCCAGGCGGGGGGAGGGAGTGAGCAGTTCTTC
CDR3: CASSQAGGGSEQFF
J: TRBJ2-1
D: TRBD2
size: many
V: TRBV4-1

DNA: TGCAGCGTTGAAGAAGGCCAGAACAGGGAGCAGTACTTC
CDR3: CSVEEGQNREQYF
J: TRBJ2-7
D: .
size: .
V: TRBV29-1

DNA: TGTGCCAGCAGCATAGGGCCCTCCTACGAGCAGTACTTC
CDR3: CASSIGPSYEQYF
J: TRBJ2-7
D: .
size: .
V: TRBV7-6